This TCR beta chain was captured in a study of cytomegalovirus exposure and HLA in healthy donors. The study's findings and limits: A missense DCLRE1C variant was associated with V- and J-gene trimming of TCR beta chains in a later analysis, and an independent cohort replicated the association. At a 0.05 false discovery rate, a later analysis found approximately 15,000 TCR beta sequences to be associated with HLA alleles.

A remark on this clone: Antigen specificity is unknown.

Amplification used 60 Vbeta primers and 13 Jbeta primers. Sequenced by immunoSEQ multiplex PCR; TCRdb stores in-frame clones only, minus some. The sample carries approximately 190,000 clones, approximately 90% recorded once. Germline V gives CDR1 MDHEN, CDR2 SYDVKM. CDR3 size: 15 residues. V trimming: 6 bases; J trimming: 4 bases; junction bases outside the gene matches: 9. The sample consisted of PBMCs. The source of this sequence is a boy between 2 and 10 years old in good health and CMV-seronegative. J is TRBJ2-3 and V is TRBV28; TRBD2 matches at 8 bases. This CDR3 reads CASSFGAGGPDTQYF. In DNA form, the CDR3 reads TGTGCCAGCAGCTTCGGGGCGGGAGGACCAGATACGCAGTATTTT. Supplemented by reference TRBV28 and TRBJ2-3, the full variable domain reads DVKVTQSSRYLVKRTGEKVFLECVQDMDHENMFWYRQDPGLGLRLIYFSYDVKMKEKGDIPEGYSVSREKKERFSLILESASTNQTSMYLCASSFGAGGPDTQYFGPGTRLTVL.